This entry features one T cell receptor (beta chain) sequence. Here immunoSEQ multiplex PCR was the method, and the copy in TCRdb shows in-frame clones only, minus some. The table lists just over 60,000 clones, around 93% of them singletons, with roughly 2.7% in the top ten. These data come from a study of T cell changes during pregnancy in multiple sclerosis. V lost 7 bases to trimming and J lost 3 bases; unmatched junction nucleotides: 11. The germline CDR1 and CDR2 sequences are SNHLY and FYNNEI. The CDR3 sequence is 16 residues long. The sample consisted of peripheral blood, taken in the second trimester of pregnancy. The chain joins TRBV2 to TRBJ2-4, with 8 bases lining up with TRBD2. The receptor was derived from a female donor in good health, enrolled as a control in a pregnancy study. For the CDR3, the DNA is TGTGCCAGCACGGGATCGGGGGGGCTTGGCAAAAACATTCAGTACTTC. The encoded protein is CASTGSGGLGKNIQYF.